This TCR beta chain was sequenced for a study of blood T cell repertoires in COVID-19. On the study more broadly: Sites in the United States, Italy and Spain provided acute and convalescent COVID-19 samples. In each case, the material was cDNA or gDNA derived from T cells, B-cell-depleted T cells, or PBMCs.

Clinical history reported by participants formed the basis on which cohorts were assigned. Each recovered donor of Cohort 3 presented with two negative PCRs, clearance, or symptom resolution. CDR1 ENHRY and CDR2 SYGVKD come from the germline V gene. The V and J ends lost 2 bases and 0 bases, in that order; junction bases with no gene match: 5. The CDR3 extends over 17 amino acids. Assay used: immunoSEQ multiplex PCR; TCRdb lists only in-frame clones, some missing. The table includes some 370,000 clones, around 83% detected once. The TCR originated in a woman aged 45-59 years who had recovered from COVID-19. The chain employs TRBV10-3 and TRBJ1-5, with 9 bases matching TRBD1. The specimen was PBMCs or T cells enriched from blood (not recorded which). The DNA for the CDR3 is TGTGCCATCAGTGAGAAGGGACAGGGTTTTAGCAATCAGCCCCAGCATTTT. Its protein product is CAISEKGQGFSNQPQHF.